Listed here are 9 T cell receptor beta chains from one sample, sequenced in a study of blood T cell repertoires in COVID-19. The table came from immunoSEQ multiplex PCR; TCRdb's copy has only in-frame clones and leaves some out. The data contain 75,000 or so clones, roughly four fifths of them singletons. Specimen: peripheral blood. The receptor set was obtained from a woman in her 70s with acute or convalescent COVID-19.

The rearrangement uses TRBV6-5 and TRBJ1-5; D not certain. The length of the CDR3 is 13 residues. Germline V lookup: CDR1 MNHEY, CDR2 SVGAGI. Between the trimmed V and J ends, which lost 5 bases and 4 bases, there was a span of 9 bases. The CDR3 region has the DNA TGTGCCAGCAGTAGAGAGACAAATCAGCCCCAGCATTTT. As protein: CASSRETNQPQHF.

CDR3 nucleotide sequence: TGCAGTGCTAGTTTCGGGTGGGGCAGGGATTACTACACCTTC. It is translated as CSASFGWGRDYYTF. The rearrangement joins TRBV20-1 to TRBJ1-2, with TRBD1 as a possible D gene (5 bases). CDR3 length equals 14 residues. From germline, CDR1 is DFQATT and CDR2 SNEGSKA (reference sequence). The V end lost 3 bases, the J end lost 10 bases, and 21 bases lay between the germline ends.

The CDR3, as DNA: TGCGCCAGCAGCTTTGGTAGCACCGGGGAGCTGTTTTTT. Its protein product is CASSFGSTGELFF. The chain links TRBV5-1 to TRBJ2-2; D gene ambiguous. The length of the CDR3 is 13 residues. Germline V gene lookup returns CDR1 SGHRS and CDR2 YFSETQ. The V and J ends lost 2 bases and 4 bases respectively, with 6 bases between them. The complete variable domain, with remaining parts taken from reference TRBV5-1 and TRBJ2-2, reads KAGVTQTPRYLIKTRGQQVTLSCSPISGHRSVSWYQQTPGQGLQFLFEYFSETQRNKGNFPGRFSGRQFSNSRSEMNVSTLELGDSALYLCASSFGSTGELFFGEGSRLTVL.

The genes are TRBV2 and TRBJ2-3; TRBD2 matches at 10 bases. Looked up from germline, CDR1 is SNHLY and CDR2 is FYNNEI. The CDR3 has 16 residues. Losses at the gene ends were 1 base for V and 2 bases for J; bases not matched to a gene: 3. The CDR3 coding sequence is TGTGCCAGCAGTGAAGGGACTAGCGGTAACACAGATACGCAGTATTTT. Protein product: CASSEGTSGNTDTQYF. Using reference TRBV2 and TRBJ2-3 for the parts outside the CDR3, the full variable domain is EPEVTQTPSHQVTQMGQEVILRCVPISNHLYFYWYRQILGQKVEFLVSFYNNEISEKSEIFDDQFSVERPDGSNFTLKIRSTKLEDSAMYFCASSEGTSGNTDTQYFGPGTRLTVL.

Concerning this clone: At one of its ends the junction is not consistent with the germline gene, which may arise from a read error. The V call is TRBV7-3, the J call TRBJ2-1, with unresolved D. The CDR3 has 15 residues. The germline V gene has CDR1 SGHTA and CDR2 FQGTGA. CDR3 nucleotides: TGTGCCAGCAGCTTAACCCTAGTCTCCAACAATGAGCAGTTCTTC. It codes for CASSLTLVSNNEQFF.

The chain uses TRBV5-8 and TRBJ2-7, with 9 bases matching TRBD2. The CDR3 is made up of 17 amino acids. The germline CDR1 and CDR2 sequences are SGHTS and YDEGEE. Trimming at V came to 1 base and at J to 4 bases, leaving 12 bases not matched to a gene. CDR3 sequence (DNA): TGTGCCAGCAGCTTGTCACCCCCGGGACTAGCCGGATACGAGCAGTACTTC. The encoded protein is CASSLSPPGLAGYEQYF.

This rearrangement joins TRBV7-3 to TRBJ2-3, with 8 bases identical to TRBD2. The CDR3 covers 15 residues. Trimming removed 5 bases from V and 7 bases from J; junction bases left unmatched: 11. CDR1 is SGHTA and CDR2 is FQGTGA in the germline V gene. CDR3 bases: TGTGCCAGCAGCCCCCGACCGGGAGGGCCAAATACGCAGTATTTT. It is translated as CASSPRPGGPNTQYF.

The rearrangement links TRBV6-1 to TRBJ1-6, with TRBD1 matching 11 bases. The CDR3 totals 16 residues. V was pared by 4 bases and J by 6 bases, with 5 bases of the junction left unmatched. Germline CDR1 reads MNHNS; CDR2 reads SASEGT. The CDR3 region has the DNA TGTGCCAGCAGTGCATCTGGGACAGGGGGTAATTCACCCCTCCACTTT. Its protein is CASSASGTGGNSPLHF.

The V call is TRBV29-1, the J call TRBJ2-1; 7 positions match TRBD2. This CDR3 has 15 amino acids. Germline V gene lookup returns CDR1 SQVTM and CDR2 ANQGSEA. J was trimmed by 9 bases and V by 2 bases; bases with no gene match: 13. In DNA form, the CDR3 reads TGCAGCGTTGAAAGGCGTGGCGGGAGAGGCGGTGAGCAGTTCTTC. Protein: CSVERRGGRGGEQFF.